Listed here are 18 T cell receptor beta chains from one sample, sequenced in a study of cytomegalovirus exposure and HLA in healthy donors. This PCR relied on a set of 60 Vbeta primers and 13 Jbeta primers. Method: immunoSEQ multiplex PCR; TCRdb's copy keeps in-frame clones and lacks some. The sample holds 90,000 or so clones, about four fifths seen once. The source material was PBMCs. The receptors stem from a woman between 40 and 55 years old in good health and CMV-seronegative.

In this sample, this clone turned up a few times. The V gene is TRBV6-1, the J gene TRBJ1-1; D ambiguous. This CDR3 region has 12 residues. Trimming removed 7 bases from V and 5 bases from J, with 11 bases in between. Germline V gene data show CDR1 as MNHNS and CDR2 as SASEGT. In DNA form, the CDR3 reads TGTGCCAGCAAATTGGCGGTAACTGAAGCTTTCTTT. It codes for CASKLAVTEAFF.

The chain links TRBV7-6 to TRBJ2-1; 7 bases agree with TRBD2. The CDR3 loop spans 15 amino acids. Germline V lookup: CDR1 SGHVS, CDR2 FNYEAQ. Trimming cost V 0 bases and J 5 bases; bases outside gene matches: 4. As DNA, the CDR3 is TGTGCCAGCAGCTTAGCGGGAGGGCCGGACAATGAGCAGTTCTTC. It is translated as CASSLAGGPDNEQFF.

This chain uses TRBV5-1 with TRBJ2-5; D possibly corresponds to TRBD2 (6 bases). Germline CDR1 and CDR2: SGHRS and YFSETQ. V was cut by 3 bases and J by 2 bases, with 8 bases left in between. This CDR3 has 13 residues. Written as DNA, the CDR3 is TGCGCCAGCAGCTCCCGGGGGCAAGAGACCCAGTACTTC. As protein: CASSSRGQETQYF.

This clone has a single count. The CDR3 DNA follows: TGCGCCAGCAGCTTAAGGACAGGAACCACCGGGGAGCTGTTTTTT. This sequence encodes CASSLRTGTTGELFF. The chain links TRBV5-1 to TRBJ2-2; 7 bases fit TRBD1. Germline V gives CDR1 SGHRS, CDR2 YFSETQ. The V segment lost 2 bases and the J segment 4 bases; nucleotides outside the gene matches: 5. The CDR3 sequence is 15 residues long.

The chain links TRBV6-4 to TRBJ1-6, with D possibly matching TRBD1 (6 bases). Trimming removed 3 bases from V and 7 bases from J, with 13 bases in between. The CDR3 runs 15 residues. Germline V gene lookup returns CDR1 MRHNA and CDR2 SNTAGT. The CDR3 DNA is TGTGCCAGCAGTGAATCACAGGGTCGGAATTCACCCCTCCACTTT. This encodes CASSESQGRNSPLHF.

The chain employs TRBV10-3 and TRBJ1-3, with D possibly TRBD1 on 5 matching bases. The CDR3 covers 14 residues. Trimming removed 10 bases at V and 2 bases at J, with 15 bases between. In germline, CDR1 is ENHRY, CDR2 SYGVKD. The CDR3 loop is CATLRQGTGNTIYF. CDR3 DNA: TGTGCCACCCTGAGGCAGGGCACTGGAAACACCATATATTTT.

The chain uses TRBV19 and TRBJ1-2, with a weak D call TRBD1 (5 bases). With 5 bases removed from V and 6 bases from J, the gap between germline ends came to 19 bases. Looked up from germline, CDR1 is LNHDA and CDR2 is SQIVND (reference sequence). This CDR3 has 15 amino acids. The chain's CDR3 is CASSERDLRGHGYTF. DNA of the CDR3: TGTGCCAGTAGTGAGCGGGACCTCCGAGGTCATGGCTACACCTTC.

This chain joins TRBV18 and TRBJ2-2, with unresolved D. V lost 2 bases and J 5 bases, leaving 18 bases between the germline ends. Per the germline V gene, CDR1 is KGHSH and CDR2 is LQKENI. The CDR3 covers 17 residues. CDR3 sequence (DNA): TGTGCCAGCTCACCAAACATCAGACGAGCGCTGACCGGGGAGCTGTTTTTT. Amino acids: CASSPNIRRALTGELFF.

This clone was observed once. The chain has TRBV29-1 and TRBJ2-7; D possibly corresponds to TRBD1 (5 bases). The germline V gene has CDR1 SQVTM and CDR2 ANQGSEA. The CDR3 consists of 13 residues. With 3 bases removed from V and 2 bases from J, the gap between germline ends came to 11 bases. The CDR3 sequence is CSVESRVPYEQYF. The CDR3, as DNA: TGCAGCGTTGAGTCCAGGGTCCCCTACGAGCAGTACTTC.

CDR3 loop: CATSPDRFPSSGNTIYF. Written as DNA, the CDR3 is TGTGCCACCAGCCCCGACAGATTTCCGAGCTCTGGAAACACCATATATTTT. The chain has TRBV15 and TRBJ1-3; TRBD1 is a possible D gene (5 bases). Germline V gene data show CDR1 as LNHNV and CDR2 as YYDKDF (reference sequence). The CDR3 contains 17 residues. V was cut by 5 bases and J by 0 bases, with 17 bases left in between. The full variable domain, in which reference TRBV15 and TRBJ1-3 provide the parts outside the CDR3, is DAMVIQNPRYQVTQFGKPVTLSCSQTLNHNVMYWYQQKSSQAPKLLFHYYDKDFNNEADTPDNFQSRRPNTSFCFLDIRSPGLGDTAMYLCATSPDRFPSSGNTIYFGEGSWLTVV.

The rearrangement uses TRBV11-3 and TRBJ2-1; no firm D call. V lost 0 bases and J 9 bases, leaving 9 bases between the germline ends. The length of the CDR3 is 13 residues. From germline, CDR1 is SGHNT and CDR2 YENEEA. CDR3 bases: TGTGCCAGCAGCTTAGAGCAAACCAGTGAGCAGTTCTTC. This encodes CASSLEQTSEQFF.

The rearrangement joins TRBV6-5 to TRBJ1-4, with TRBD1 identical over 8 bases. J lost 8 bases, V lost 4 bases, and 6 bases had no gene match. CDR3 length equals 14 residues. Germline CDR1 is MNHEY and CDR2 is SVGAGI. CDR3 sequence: CASSSGGAREKLFF. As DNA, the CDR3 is TGTGCCAGCAGTTCAGGGGGCGCCAGGGAAAAACTGTTTTTT.

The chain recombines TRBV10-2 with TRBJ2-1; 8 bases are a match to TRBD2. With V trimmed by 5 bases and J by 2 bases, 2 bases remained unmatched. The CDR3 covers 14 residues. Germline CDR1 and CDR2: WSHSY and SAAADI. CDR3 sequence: CASSLAGPYNEQFF. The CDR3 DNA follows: TGCGCCAGCAGTCTAGCGGGTCCCTACAATGAGCAGTTCTTC.

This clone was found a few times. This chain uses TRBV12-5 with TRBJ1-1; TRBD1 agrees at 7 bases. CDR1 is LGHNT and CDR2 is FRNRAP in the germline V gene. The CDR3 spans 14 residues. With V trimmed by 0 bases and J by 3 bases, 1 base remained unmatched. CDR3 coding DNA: TGTGCTAGTGGTTTGGTAGGGGGCCACACTGAAGCTTTCTTT. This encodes CASGLVGGHTEAFF.

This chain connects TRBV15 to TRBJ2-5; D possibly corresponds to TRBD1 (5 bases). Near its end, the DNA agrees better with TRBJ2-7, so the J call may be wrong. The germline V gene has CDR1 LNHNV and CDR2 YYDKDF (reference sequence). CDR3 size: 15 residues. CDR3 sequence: CATSSTGRASYEQYF. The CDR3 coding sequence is TGTGCCACCAGCTCCACGGGCAGGGCCTCCTACGAGCAGTACTTC.

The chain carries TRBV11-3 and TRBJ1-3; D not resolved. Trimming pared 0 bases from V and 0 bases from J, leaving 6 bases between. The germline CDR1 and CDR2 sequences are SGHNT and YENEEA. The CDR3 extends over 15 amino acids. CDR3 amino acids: CASSLDESSGNTIYF. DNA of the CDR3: TGTGCCAGCAGCTTAGATGAGAGCTCTGGAAACACCATATATTTT.

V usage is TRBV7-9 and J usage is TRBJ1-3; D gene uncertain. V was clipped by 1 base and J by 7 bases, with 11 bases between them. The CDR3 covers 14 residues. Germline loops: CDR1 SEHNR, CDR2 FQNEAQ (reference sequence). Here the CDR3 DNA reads TGTGCCAGCAGCTTAGGGGCTGGCCGGAACACCATATATTTT. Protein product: CASSLGAGRNTIYF.

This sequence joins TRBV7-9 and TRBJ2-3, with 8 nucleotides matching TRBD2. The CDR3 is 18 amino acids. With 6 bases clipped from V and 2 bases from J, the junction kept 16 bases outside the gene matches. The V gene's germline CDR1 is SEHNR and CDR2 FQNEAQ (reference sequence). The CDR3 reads CASSLKGGASGHTDTQYF. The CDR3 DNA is TGTGCCAGCAGTCTTAAGGGGGGGGCTAGCGGGCACACAGATACGCAGTATTTT.